Listed below are T cell receptor beta chains from one sample, sequenced in a study of metastatic and nonmetastatic thyroid tumors. TCRdb called clones again from the PCR reads with MiXCR. This table holds around 59,000 clones, under 20% found once. Sequencing used blood. The receptors were gathered from a male donor with papillary thyroid cancer or a benign thyroid nodule (not recorded which). Some clones in this sample may be carry-over from other donors' samples. The CDR3 runs from the conserved cysteine through the conserved F or W. A D gene is named only where the DNA matches it firmly. Some rows mark clone size as missing; the rest say once, few, many or name a class of expanded clone.

abundance,d_gene,j_gene,v_gene,CDR3aa,CDR3nt
many,TRBD2,TRBJ2-5,TRBV7-9,CASSLTGLVGRETQYF,TGTGCCAGCAGCTTAACCGGACTAGTCGGCAGAGAGACCCAGTACTTC
-,TRBD1,TRBJ2-7,TRBV19,CASSPDREVNYEQYF,TGTGCCAGTAGTCCGGACAGGGAGGTCAACTACGAGCAGTACTTC
-,-,TRBJ2-1,TRBV27,CASCPSIADEQFF,TGTGCCAGCTGTCCCTCTATTGCCGATGAGCAGTTCTTC
many,TRBD2,TRBJ2-1,TRBV7-9,CASSPAGGPEQFF,TGTGCCAGCAGCCCCGCGGGGGGTCCGGAGCAGTTCTTC
many,TRBD1,TRBJ2-5,TRBV12-3/TRBV12-4,CASSSRGRRTGGPPQETQYF,TGTGCCAGCAGTTCTAGGGGCCGGAGGACAGGGGGACCTCCTCAAGAGACCCAGTACTTC
many,-,TRBJ2-2,TRBV11-1,CASSRRGGDPAGELFF,TGTGCCAGCAGCCGTAGGGGGGGCGATCCGGCCGGGGAGCTGTTTTTT
many,TRBD2,TRBJ2-3,TRBV5-1,CASSPVAGHTGTQYF,TGCGCCAGCAGCCCGGTAGCGGGACACACAGGTACGCAGTATTTT
many,-,TRBJ1-2,TRBV6-2/TRBV6-3,CASSILPGSWRDHNYGYTF,TGTGCCAGCAGTATACTCCCAGGGTCCTGGAGGGATCATAACTATGGCTACACCTTC
many,-,TRBJ2-1,TRBV6-4,CASSDSAKSSYNEQFF,TGTGCCAGCAGTGACTCGGCCAAAAGCTCCTACAATGAGCAGTTCTTC
few,TRBD1,TRBJ2-7,TRBV15,CATSRDPGTVSEQYF,TGTGCCACCAGCAGAGACCCCGGGACAGTTTCCGAGCAGTACTTC
-,-,TRBJ1-6,TRBV5-1,CASSSVGEANSPIHF,TGCGCCAGCAGTTCAGTAGGGGAGGCGAATTCACCCATCCACTTT
many,TRBD2,TRBJ2-1,TRBV7-8,CASSSLSGTSGRAVMVF,TGTGCCAGCAGCTCCCTCTCCGGGACTAGCGGGAGGGCAGTGATGGTCTTC
many,-,TRBJ1-1,TRBV5-6,CASSLIGAKKDTEAFF,TGTGCCAGCAGCTTGATAGGGGCAAAAAAAGACACTGAAGCTTTCTTT
many,-,TRBJ2-5,TRBV10-3,CAGPRTQYF,TGTGCCGGCCCTAGGACCCAGTACTTC
-,-,TRBJ2-1,TRBV30,CAWTNLNEQFF,TGTGCCTGGACTAACCTCAATGAGCAGTTCTTC
many,-,TRBJ2-7,TRBV29-1,CSAKGTLEGLGTTYEQYF,TGCAGCGCCAAGGGGACTCTGGAGGGACTGGGGACAACCTACGAGCAGTACTTC
many,TRBD1,TRBJ1-4,TRBV6-2/TRBV6-3,CASSYSGDSEKLFF,TGTGCCAGCAGTTACTCCGGGGACAGTGAAAAACTGTTTTTT
many,-,TRBJ2-2,TRBV7-2,CASSLWTGELFF,TGTGCCAGCAGCTTATGGACCGGGGAGCTGTTTTTT
-,TRBD2,TRBJ2-1,TRBV6-1,CASSVPVSGSWNNEQFF,TGTGCCAGCAGTGTACCGGTCAGCGGGAGTTGGAACAATGAGCAGTTCTTC
many,TRBD1,TRBJ1-1,TRBV9,CASSGGMDTEAFF,TGTGCCAGTTCAGGGGGCATGGACACTGAAGCTTTCTTT
many,TRBD1,TRBJ1-1,TRBV20-1,CSPPDRGQITEAFF,TGCAGTCCACCCGACAGGGGGCAAATCACTGAAGCTTTCTTT
many,-,TRBJ2-7,TRBV5-1,CASSLVAGEQYF,TGCGCCAGCAGCTTGGTGGCGGGGGAGCAGTACTTC
-,-,TRBJ2-3,TRBV6-2/TRBV6-3,CASSDTRLRAGTDTQYF,TGTGCCAGCAGTGATACTCGACTTAGGGCGGGCACAGATACGCAGTATTTT
many,TRBD2,TRBJ2-3,TRBV6-1,CASSVTSGGPDTQYF,TGTGCCAGCAGTGTGACTAGCGGGGGGCCAGATACGCAGTATTTT
-,TRBD1,TRBJ1-2,TRBV11-2,CARSWGQGVGGYGYTF,TGTGCCAGGAGCTGGGGACAGGGCGTTGGGGGCTATGGCTACACCTTC
-,TRBD2,TRBJ2-1,TRBV20-1,CSANPVAGGSYNEQFF,TGCAGTGCTAACCCTGTAGCGGGGGGGTCCTACAATGAGCAGTTCTTC
many,-,TRBJ1-5,TRBV28,CASTFGGGGQPQHF,TGTGCCAGCACTTTCGGGGGGGGCGGTCAGCCCCAGCATTTT
-,TRBD2,TRBJ2-5,TRBV29-1,CSVEGMYSGRTRETQYF,TGCAGCGTTGAAGGAATGTATAGCGGGCGGACTCGGGAGACCCAGTACTTC
many,-,TRBJ2-1,TRBV9,CASSVGGLAINEQFF,TGTGCCAGCAGCGTAGGGGGGCTAGCTATCAATGAGCAGTTCTTC
many,-,TRBJ1-2,TRBV6-1,CASIDGSTAIYGYTF,TGTGCCAGCATAGACGGATCAACAGCGATCTATGGCTACACCTTC
-,TRBD1,TRBJ2-3,TRBV11-2,CASDNGTGYTDTKYF,TGTGCCAGCGATAACGGGACAGGTTACACAGATACGAAGTATTTT
-,TRBD1,TRBJ2-6,TRBV30,CAWSRQGRAGANVLTF,TGTGCCTGGAGTCGACAGGGGAGAGCTGGGGCCAACGTCCTGACTTTC
many,-,TRBJ2-7,TRBV9,CASSVEDGRYYEQYF,TGTGCCAGCAGCGTAGAAGACGGACGTTATTACGAGCAGTACTTC
many,TRBD1,TRBJ2-7,TRBV6-1,CASSEVGQGIYEQYF,TGTGCCAGCAGTGAAGTTGGACAGGGGATCTACGAGCAGTACTTC
many,TRBD2,TRBJ2-7,TRBV11-2,CASSLHSGGSYEQYF,TGTGCCAGCAGCTTACATTCGGGGGGTTCCTACGAGCAGTACTTC
many,-,TRBJ2-7,TRBV10-1,CASSGSTGIGEQYF,TGCGCCAGCAGCGGGTCTACAGGGATAGGCGAGCAGTACTTC
many,TRBD2,TRBJ2-3,TRBV6-2/TRBV6-3,CASSYSSGSTDTQYF,TGTGCCAGCAGTTACTCTAGCGGGAGCACAGATACGCAGTATTTT
-,TRBD1,TRBJ1-1,TRBV30,CAWNQGVGDTEAFF,TGTGCCTGGAACCAGGGGGTAGGGGACACTGAAGCTTTCTTT
many,TRBD2,TRBJ2-3,TRBV19,CASSFTSGSVDTQYF,TGTGCCAGTAGTTTTACTAGCGGGAGCGTGGATACGCAGTATTTT
many,TRBD1,TRBJ1-1,TRBV24-1,CATSDKTGGGTEAFF,TGTGCCACCAGTGACAAAACAGGGGGGGGGACTGAAGCTTTCTTT
many,TRBD1,TRBJ1-2,TRBV4-1,CASSQRTGAVSNYGYTF,TGCGCCAGCAGCCAAAGGACAGGGGCTGTGTCTAACTATGGCTACACCTTC
many,TRBD2,TRBJ2-1,TRBV20-1,CSGPEGLAGGNEQFF,TGCAGTGGCCCGGAGGGTCTAGCGGGCGGCAATGAGCAGTTCTTC
many,-,TRBJ1-3,TRBV12-3/TRBV12-4,CASRPSSSGNTIYF,TGTGCCAGCAGACCTAGTAGCTCTGGAAACACCATATATTTT
many,-,TRBJ2-3,TRBV20-1,CSAKDNRADTQYF,TGCAGTGCTAAAGACAACAGGGCAGATACGCAGTATTTT
many,-,TRBJ2-7,TRBV19,CASSLQGEGHEQYF,TGTGCCAGTAGTTTACAGGGTGAGGGACACGAGCAGTACTTC
many,-,TRBJ1-5,TRBV4-2,CASSQVTGYAQPQHF,TGTGCCAGCAGCCAGGTTACAGGGTACGCTCAGCCCCAGCATTTT
many,-,TRBJ1-1,TRBV28,CASSINWDTEAFF,TGTGCCAGCAGTATCAACTGGGACACTGAAGCTTTCTTT
many,TRBD1,TRBJ1-2,TRBV18,CASSATGDGPNYGYTF,TGTGCCAGCTCAGCGACAGGGGACGGGCCCAACTATGGCTACACCTTC
many,-,TRBJ1-5,TRBV9,CASSVGDGPQHF,TGTGCCAGCAGCGTAGGGGACGGGCCCCAGCATTTT
many,TRBD1,TRBJ1-5,TRBV5-6,CASSLGTGAQPQHF,TGTGCCAGCAGCTTAGGGACAGGGGCCCAGCCCCAGCATTTT
many,-,TRBJ2-5,TRBV20-1,CSAPTQETQYF,TGCAGTGCGCCAACTCAAGAGACCCAGTACTTC
many,TRBD2,TRBJ2-5,TRBV27,CASSLSSGGARETQYF,TGTGCCAGCAGTTTATCGAGCGGGGGGGCACGAGAGACCCAGTACTTC
-,TRBD1,TRBJ1-2,TRBV28,CASHRGRYGYTF,TGTGCCAGCCACAGGGGGAGGTATGGCTACACCTTC
many,-,TRBJ1-5,TRBV5-1,CASSPAGYNQPQHF,TGCGCCAGCAGCCCGGCCGGGTACAATCAGCCCCAGCATTTT
many,-,TRBJ2-1,TRBV20-1,CSARDYYREQFF,TGCAGTGCTAGAGATTACTACCGGGAGCAGTTCTTC